A single sample gave rise to the 10 T cell receptor beta chains below, sequenced in a study of human T cells and chemical hapten exposure. TCRdb reprocessed the RACE reads via MiXCR and lists one record per CDR3 protein. The data hold 150,000 to 200,000 distinct CDR3 sequences, with 20% to 25% observed a single time. The time point is: patch test 1, 2 weeks after DPC sensitization. Treatment in this sample: therapeutic diphenylcyclopropenone sensitization with weekly scalp DPC. Sequences were derived from whole blood, sampled in connection with sensitization to the hapten diphenylcyclopropenone (DPC). These receptors were obtained from a woman between 45 and 65 years old with alopecia areata. Some clones in this sample may be carry-over from other donors' samples.

This clonotype was seen a few times. The chain carries TRBV12-3 or TRBV12-4 and TRBJ1-6; D unresolved. The CDR3 has 14 amino acids. The V end lost 2 bases, the J end lost 9 bases, and 11 bases lay between the germline ends. The CDR3 DNA sequence: TGTGCCAGCAGTTTAAGCGGGGAGGTTTCACCCCTCCACTTT. The encoded protein is CASSLSGEVSPLHF.

The V gene is TRBV7-8, the J gene TRBJ2-5; a possible D gene is TRBD1 (6 bases). CDR1 is SGHVS and CDR2 is FQNEAQ in the germline V gene. Trimming removed 1 base from V and 2 bases from J, with 11 bases in between. This CDR3 comprises 15 residues. The CDR3 reads CASSLGDRRQETQYF. In nucleotides, the CDR3 is TGTGCCAGCAGCTTAGGTGACAGGCGACAAGAGACCCAGTACTTC. Filled out from reference TRBV7-8 and TRBJ2-5, the complete variable domain reads GAGVSQSPRYKVAKRGQDVALRCDPISGHVSLFWYQQALGQGPEFLTYFQNEAQLDKSGLPSDRFFAERPEGSVSTLKIQRTQQEDSAVYLCASSLGDRRQETQYFGPGTRLLVL.

V gene TRBV3-1 combines with J gene TRBJ2-2; TRBD2 matches at 11 bases. CDR1 is LGHDT and CDR2 is YNNKEL in the germline V gene (reference sequence). The CDR3 is 16 residues long. Trimming at V came to 5 bases and at J to 1 base, leaving 3 bases not matched to a gene. Written as DNA, the CDR3 is TGTGCCAGCAGCTACGGACTAGCGGGGAACACCGGGGAGCTGTTTTTT. Translation: CASSYGLAGNTGELFF.

The chain uses TRBV29-1 and TRBJ1-1, with 10 bases lining up with TRBD1. This CDR3 region has 14 residues. Germline trimming cut 7 bases from V and 5 bases from J; bases unmatched to any gene: 10. CDR1 and CDR2 from the germline V gene are SQVTM and ANQGSEA. CDR3 in amino acids: CSGETGGLGTEAFF. CDR3 DNA: TGCAGCGGGGAGACAGGGGGCCTAGGAACTGAAGCTTTCTTT.

The rearrangement uses TRBV6-5 and TRBJ2-3; TRBD1 matches at 7 bases. The germline gives CDR1 MNHEY, CDR2 SVGAGI. Trimming at V came to 6 bases and at J to 4 bases, leaving 7 bases not matched to a gene. This CDR3 region has 14 residues. CDR3 in DNA: TGTGCCAGCAGCCAGACAGGGTTATCAGATACGCAGTATTTT. Translation: CASSQTGLSDTQYF.

This clonotype has just one count. This chain uses TRBV13 with TRBJ1-1; unclear D gene. The CDR3 has 12 amino acids. Germline V CDR1 and CDR2: PRHDT, FYEKMQ (reference sequence). V was pared by 10 bases and J by 1 base, with 10 bases between. CDR3 residues: CAIGPPNTEAFF. The CDR3 DNA is TGTGCCATCGGACCCCCGAACACTGAAGCTTTCTTT.

This clonotype was found a few times. The chain recombines TRBV12-3 or TRBV12-4 with TRBJ1-4; D is undetermined. V gave up 6 bases and J gave up 8 bases, with 10 bases separating them. The CDR3 totals 12 residues. CDR3 in amino acids: CASRRAEEKLFF. As DNA, the CDR3 is TGTGCCAGCAGACGCGCCGAGGAAAAACTGTTTTTT.

This chain links TRBV4-1 with TRBJ2-7; TRBD1 agrees at 7 bases. V gave up 2 bases and J gave up 1 base; unmatched junction bases: 2. Germline CDR1 reads MGHRA; CDR2 reads YSYEKL. CDR3 length: 14 residues. CDR3 DNA sequence: TGCGCCAGCAGCCAACCAGGGGGTTCCTACGAGCAGTACTTC. Translating gives CASSQPGGSYEQYF.

This chain connects TRBV9 to TRBJ1-1; 8 bases line up with TRBD1. V shed 4 bases and J 1 base; nucleotides not matched to a gene: 6. Per the germline V gene, CDR1 is SGDLS and CDR2 is YYNGEE. The CDR3 is 15 amino acids. CDR3 coding DNA: TGTGCCAGCAGCTTTTGGACAGGGTCGAACACTGAAGCTTTCTTT. Protein product: CASSFWTGSNTEAFF.

V usage is TRBV7-3 and J usage is TRBJ1-1, with D unclear. Germline loops: CDR1 SGHTA, CDR2 FQGTGA. V was clipped by 1 base and J by 1 base, with 10 bases between them. The CDR3 totals 15 residues. The CDR3 here is CASSLSRAGNTEAFF. As DNA, the CDR3 is TGTGCCAGCAGCTTAAGTAGGGCAGGGAACACTGAAGCTTTCTTT. The complete variable domain, with remaining parts taken from reference TRBV7-3 and TRBJ1-1, reads GAGVSQTPSNKVTEKGKYVELRCDPISGHTALYWYRQSLGQGPEFLIYFQGTGAADDSGLPNDRFFAVRPEGSVSTLKIQRTERGDSAVYLCASSLSRAGNTEAFFGQGTRLTVV.